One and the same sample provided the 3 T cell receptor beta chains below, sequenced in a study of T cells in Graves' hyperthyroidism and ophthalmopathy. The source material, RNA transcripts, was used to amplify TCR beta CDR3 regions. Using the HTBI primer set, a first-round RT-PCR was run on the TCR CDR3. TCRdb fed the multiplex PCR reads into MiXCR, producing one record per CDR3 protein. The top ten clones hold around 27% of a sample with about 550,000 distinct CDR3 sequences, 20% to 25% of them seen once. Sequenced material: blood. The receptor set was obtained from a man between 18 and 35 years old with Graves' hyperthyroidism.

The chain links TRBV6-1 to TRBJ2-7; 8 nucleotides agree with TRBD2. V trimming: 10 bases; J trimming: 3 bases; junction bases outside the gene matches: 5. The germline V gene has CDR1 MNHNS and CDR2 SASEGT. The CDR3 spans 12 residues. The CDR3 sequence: CAKRRGVYEQYF. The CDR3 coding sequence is TGTGCCAAACGGCGGGGGGTCTACGAGCAGTACTTC.

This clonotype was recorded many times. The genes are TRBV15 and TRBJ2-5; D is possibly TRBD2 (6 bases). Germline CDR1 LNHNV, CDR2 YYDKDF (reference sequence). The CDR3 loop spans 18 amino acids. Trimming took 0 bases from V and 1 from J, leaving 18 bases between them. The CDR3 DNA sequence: TGTGCCACCAGCAGAGATTGGCCAGGGACTCGGTCCCAAGAGACCCAGTACTTC. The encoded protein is CATSRDWPGTRSQETQYF.

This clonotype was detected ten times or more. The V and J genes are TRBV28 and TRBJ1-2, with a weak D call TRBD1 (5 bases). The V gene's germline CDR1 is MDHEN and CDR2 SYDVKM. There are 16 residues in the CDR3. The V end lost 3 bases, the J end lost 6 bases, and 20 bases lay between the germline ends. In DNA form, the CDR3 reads TGTGCCAGCAGTTTCGTTTCTGGCCGACAGCGACATGGCTACACCTTC. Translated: CASSFVSGRQRHGYTF.